The 7 T cell receptor beta chains below were found in one sample sequenced in a study of blood T cell repertoires in COVID-19. Only in-frame clones appear in the TCRdb table, and some are missing; sequencing was by immunoSEQ multiplex PCR. The table has about 170,000 clones, 82% seen once. Sequencing used peripheral blood. The receptors were gathered from a woman over 75 with active or convalescent COVID-19.

This chain uses TRBV2 with TRBJ1-6; TRBD1 is a possible D gene (6 bases). Trimming cost V 8 bases and J 7 bases, with 18 bases left between them. Germline V lookup: CDR1 SNHLY, CDR2 FYNNEI. The CDR3 runs 15 residues. The CDR3 coding sequence is TGTGCCAGCGCGCCCGGGACAAGGGGAAATTCACCCCTCCACTTT. Translated: CASAPGTRGNSPLHF.

This clone was recorded at least ten times. The chain combines TRBV4-2 with TRBJ2-1, with D perhaps TRBD2 (7 bases). The CDR3 totals 19 residues. Germline-derived CDR1 and CDR2 are LGHNA and YNFKEQ. V lost 0 bases, J lost 5 bases, and 23 bases lay in between. The CDR3 loop reads CASSQDFGGASGVNNEQFF. CDR3 sequence (DNA): TGTGCCAGCAGCCAAGATTTTGGGGGGGCGAGCGGGGTAAACAATGAGCAGTTCTTC.

The CDR3 bases are TGTGCCAGCAGTTACTCGAGGACAGGGAGGACTGAAGCTTTCTTT. Translation gives CASSYSRTGRTEAFF. The chain carries TRBV6-5 and TRBJ1-1, with TRBD1 matching over 8 bases. Germline CDR1 MNHEY, CDR2 SVGAGI. The CDR3 is made up of 15 amino acids. V gave up 0 bases and J gave up 5 bases; unmatched junction bases: 5.

The chain combines TRBV10-3 with TRBJ1-2; 7 bases match TRBD1. Losses at the gene ends were 11 bases for V and 2 bases for J; bases not matched to a gene: 8. This CDR3 has 13 residues. From germline, CDR1 is ENHRY and CDR2 SYGVKD. The CDR3 DNA reads as TGTGCCGCCGCGGAACAGGGGAACTATGGCTACACCTTC. It codes for CAAAEQGNYGYTF.

The chain uses TRBV5-1 and TRBJ1-3; TRBD1 matches 9 bases. Germline CDR1 is SGHRS and CDR2 is YFSETQ. CDR3 length: 15 residues. Unmatched junction bases numbered 5, after V lost 0 bases and J lost 7 bases. In DNA form, the CDR3 reads TGCGCCAGCAGCTTGGAAGGGACAGGGTCGAACACCATATATTTT. It codes for CASSLEGTGSNTIYF.

The chain employs TRBV7-9 and TRBJ2-1; 10 bases map to TRBD2. Trimming cost V 7 bases and J 3 bases; bases outside gene matches: 6. The CDR3 runs to 15 residues. Germline V CDR1 and CDR2: SEHNR, FQNEAQ (reference sequence). The CDR3 protein is CASTRPSGSYNEQFF. The DNA of the CDR3 is TGTGCCAGCACCCGCCCTAGCGGGAGCTACAATGAGCAGTTCTTC.

The V gene is TRBV10-3, the J gene TRBJ1-1; D uncertain. Germline-derived CDR1 and CDR2 are ENHRY and SYGVKD. The CDR3 is 13 residues long. Trimming removed 5 bases at V and 3 bases at J, with 10 bases between. The CDR3 reads CAISPDWDTEAFF. The CDR3 coding sequence is TGTGCCATCAGTCCAGACTGGGACACTGAAGCTTTCTTT.